These T cell receptor beta chains were read from a single sample in a study of T cells after yellow fever vaccination. TCRdb used MiXCR to reprocess the 5' RACE reads, holding one entry per CDR3 protein. The sample has about 75,000 distinct CDR3 sequences, 7.3% seen once. Source: CD8+ T cells sorted from PBMCs, taken 10 to 11 days after the first yellow fever vaccination. These receptors were obtained from a man younger than 35 who received the YFV17D yellow fever vaccine. Both conserved end residues are part of each CDR3. The D gene is left open where the match is weak. For some rows the clone size is stated as once, few or many, or as a class when expanded; others skip it.

clone_size d_call j_call v_call cdr3_nt cdr3_aa
many TRBD2 TRBJ2-3 TRBV7-6 TGTGCCAGCAGCGTTTCCGGGGGGGGTACAGATACGCAGTATTTT CASSVSGGGTDTQYF
many . TRBJ2-7 TRBV5-1 TGCGCCAGCAGCTTGGGATGGGGGGCCTACGAGCAGTACTTC CASSLGWGAYEQYF
. . TRBJ2-7 TRBV7-9 TGTGCCAACAGCTTAGGAGGCCTCTACGAGCAGTACTTC CANSLGGLYEQYF
few TRBD1 TRBJ1-3 TRBV5-1 TGCGCCAGCAGCTTGGCCGAGGGGGCGACTGGAAACACCATATATTTT CASSLAEGATGNTIYF
many . TRBJ2-7 TRBV5-1 TGCGCCAGCAGCTTGGGAGGCGGACGCTACGAGCAGTACTTC CASSLGGGRYEQYF
many . TRBJ2-7 TRBV7-9 TGTGCCAGCAGCTTAGACAATCCCTACGAGCAGTACTTC CASSLDNPYEQYF
many TRBD2 TRBJ2-1 TRBV15 TGTGCCACCTCCCCGACTAGCGGGAACAATGAGCAGTTCTTC CATSPTSGNNEQFF
few . TRBJ1-2 TRBV5-1 TGCGCCAGCAGCGGCACTCTTTCGACAGAACCATTCCCGGGCCATGGCTACACCTTC CASSGTLSTEPFPGHGYTF
many TRBD1 TRBJ2-3 TRBV4-1 TGCGCCAGCAGCCAAGGACAGGGGATAGCAGATACGCAGTATTTT CASSQGQGIADTQYF
many . TRBJ1-1 TRBV5-1 TGCGCCAGCAGGTTTTCTCGGGAGAACACTGAAGCTTTCTTT CASRFSRENTEAFF
many . TRBJ2-1 TRBV5-1 TGCGCCAGCAGCTTGGCCCTGTACAATGAGCAGTTCTTC CASSLALYNEQFF
many . TRBJ1-1 TRBV4-1 TGCGCCAGCAGCCAAGATTTGTTGGCCACTGAAGCTTTCTTT CASSQDLLATEAFF
. TRBD1 TRBJ1-6 TRBV5-1 TGCGCCACCAGCGTGAAGGACGCGACAGGGTATAATTCACCCCTCCACTTT CATSVKDATGYNSPLHF
. . TRBJ1-1 TRBV19 TGTGCCAGTAGTATTTTTTCTGAAGCTTTCTTT CASSIFSEAFF
. TRBD2 TRBJ2-3 TRBV9 TGTGCCAGCAGCTCGGGACTAGCGGACCTCACAGATACGCAGTATTTT CASSSGLADLTDTQYF
many TRBD2 TRBJ2-3 TRBV29-1 TGCAGCGTTGAAGTGCTAGCGGCAGATACGCAGTATTTT CSVEVLAADTQYF
many . TRBJ2-3 TRBV5-1 TGCGCCAGCAGCTTGGAGGGGCAAAGCGCAGATACGCAGTATTTT CASSLEGQSADTQYF
. TRBD2 TRBJ2-6 TRBV7-2 TGTGCCAGCAGCGTCGGGGGGGCTGTTGGGGCCAACGTCCTGACTTTC CASSVGGAVGANVLTF
. TRBD1 TRBJ2-1 TRBV5-6 TGTGCCAGCAGCATCGGGACAGGCCCTCTAAATGAGCAGTTCTTC CASSIGTGPLNEQFF
many TRBD1 TRBJ2-1 TRBV5-1 TGCGCCAGCAGCTTAACAGGGGACAATGAGCAGTTCTTC CASSLTGDNEQFF
many . TRBJ2-5 TRBV15 TGTGCCACCAGCAGAGATTTGGAGACCCAGTACTTC CATSRDLETQYF
many . TRBJ1-5 TRBV16 TGTGCCAGCAGCCAACTCCAGACTGGCAATCAGCCCCAGCATTTT CASSQLQTGNQPQHF
few . TRBJ2-1 TRBV6-1 TGTGCCAGCAGCCAACAAACCCTAAACAATGAGCAGTTCTTC CASSQQTLNNEQFF
few . TRBJ2-1 TRBV27 TGTGCCAGCAGCTGGGAGGGGGGCCTCAATGAGCAGTTCTTC CASSWEGGLNEQFF
. . TRBJ2-3 TRBV7-6 TGTGCCAGCAGCTATATTTCAGATACGCAGTATTTT CASSYISDTQYF
. TRBD1 TRBJ2-4 TRBV13 TGTGCCAGCAGCTTTATCGGACAGGGCGCCGGGGACATTCAGTACTTC CASSFIGQGAGDIQYF
many . TRBJ2-1 TRBV4-1 TGCGCCAGCAGCCAAGGAGGGGGGGCAAGGAATGAGCAGTTCTTC CASSQGGGARNEQFF
few . TRBJ2-1 TRBV4-1 TGCGCCAGCAGCGGCCTCAGCAATGAGCAGTTCTTC CASSGLSNEQFF
few TRBD1 TRBJ2-7 TRBV7-2 TGTGCCAGCAGCTTAGACAGGGGTATGGGCTCCTACGAGCAGTACTTC CASSLDRGMGSYEQYF
many TRBD2 TRBJ2-1 TRBV20-1 TGCAGTGCTAGATTTCGAGCGGGGGGGCCGAAGTCGAATGAGCAGTTCTTC CSARFRAGGPKSNEQFF
many . TRBJ1-6 TRBV4-1 TGCGCCAGCAGCCAAGAGGGCAGGGTTAGGAATTCACCCCTCCACTTT CASSQEGRVRNSPLHF
few . TRBJ1-2 TRBV18 TGTGCCAGCTCACCACGCGGGGAGGCCAACTATGGCTACACCTTC CASSPRGEANYGYTF
many TRBD1 TRBJ1-5 TRBV6-2/TRBV6-3 TGTGCCAGCAGTTCTTCCCCGGGACAGGGGTATCAGCCCCAGCATTTT CASSSSPGQGYQPQHF
many . TRBJ1-1 TRBV12-3/TRBV12-4 TGTGCCAGCAGTAATAGTGGGGAGGACACTGAAGCTTTCTTT CASSNSGEDTEAFF
many . TRBJ1-6 TRBV11-2 TGTGCCAGCAGCTTATGGCCGACCTCAGGGGATTCACCCCTCCACTTT CASSLWPTSGDSPLHF
. . TRBJ1-1 TRBV6-5 TGTGCCAGCAGTTACGGACAGAACACTGAAGCTTTCTTT CASSYGQNTEAFF
few TRBD1 TRBJ2-4 TRBV19 TGTGCCAGTAGTAACCGGGACAGGGAAAACATTCAGTACTTC CASSNRDRENIQYF
. TRBD2 TRBJ2-1 TRBV5-1 TGCGCCAGCAGCTCGGGGGGGGCGAGTGAGCAGTTCTTC CASSSGGASEQFF
many . TRBJ2-7 TRBV7-9 TGTGCCAGCAGCCCCTCCGGGTCCCACGAGCAGTACTTC CASSPSGSHEQYF
many . TRBJ2-3 TRBV7-6 TGTGCCAGCAGCTTAGGGGCAGGGGCGCAAGTCACAGATACGCAGTATTTT CASSLGAGAQVTDTQYF
few . TRBJ1-6 TRBV27 TGTGCCAGCAGTTTAACTAGTTGGGGGAATAATTCACCCCTCCACTTT CASSLTSWGNNSPLHF
many TRBD2 TRBJ2-1 TRBV18 TGTGCCAGCTCACCTGGACTAGCGGGGTCCAATGAGCAGTTCTTC CASSPGLAGSNEQFF
. TRBD1 TRBJ2-2 TRBV7-9 TGTGCCAGCAGCCACAATAACAGGGGGCGAAGCACCGGGGAGCTGTTTTTT CASSHNNRGRSTGELFF
. . TRBJ2-1 TRBV5-4 TGTGCCAGCAGTACCGGGACTGAGCAGTTCTTC CASSTGTEQFF
. . TRBJ2-6 TRBV7-2 TGTGCCAGCAGCTTTCTATGGCAGGGGCAACATATAAAAGAATCCTCCGGGGCCAACGTCCTGACTTTC CASSFLWQGQHIKESSGANVLTF
few . TRBJ2-1 TRBV13 TGTGCCAGCAGCTTAGGTATCGGCGTCTCTTACAATGAGCAGTTCTTC CASSLGIGVSYNEQFF
. . TRBJ2-5 TRBV28 TGTGCCAGCAGACCTGGGACTGAGCAAGAGACCCAGTACTTC CASRPGTEQETQYF
few . TRBJ1-2 TRBV5-6 TGTGCCAGCAGCTTGTCAGGGTCTAGCTATGGCTACACCTTC CASSLSGSSYGYTF
many . TRBJ1-1 TRBV12-3/TRBV12-4 TGTGCCAGCAGTTTGGGGGCTGAAGCTTTCTTT CASSLGAEAFF
many . TRBJ1-1 TRBV5-6 TGTGCCAGCAGCCCCCAGAACACTGAAGCTTTCTTT CASSPQNTEAFF
many TRBD2 TRBJ2-5 TRBV29-1 TGCAGCGCCCGCGGGGGGCTTCTAGCCTCGGAGACCCAGTACTTC CSARGGLLASETQYF
many . TRBJ2-5 TRBV6-5 TGTGCCAGCAGTTACCTGGGTGAAGAGACCCAGTACTTC CASSYLGEETQYF
many . TRBJ2-1 TRBV5-6 TGTGCCAGCAGCTTGCCGACAGCTTACAATGAGCAGTTCTTC CASSLPTAYNEQFF
. TRBD1 TRBJ1-6 TRBV5-1 TGCGCCAGTTCCGGGACAGACTGGCTTGGGTCACCCCTCCACTTT CASSGTDWLGSPLHF
. . TRBJ1-5 TRBV27 TGTGCCAGCAGTTTAGCCGGGGGCGCCATCAATCAGCCCCAGCATTTT CASSLAGGAINQPQHF